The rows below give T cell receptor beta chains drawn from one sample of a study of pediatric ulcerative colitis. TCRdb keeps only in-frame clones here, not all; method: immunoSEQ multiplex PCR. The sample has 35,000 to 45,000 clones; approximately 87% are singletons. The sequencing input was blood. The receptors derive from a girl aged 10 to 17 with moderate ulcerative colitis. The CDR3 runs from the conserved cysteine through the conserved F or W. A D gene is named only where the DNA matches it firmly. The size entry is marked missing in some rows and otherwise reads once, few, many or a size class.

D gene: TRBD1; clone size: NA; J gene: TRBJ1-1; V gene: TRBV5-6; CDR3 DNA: TGTGCCAGCAGCTTTCGGCAGGGGGACACTGAAGCTTTCTTT; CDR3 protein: CASSFRQGDTEAFF
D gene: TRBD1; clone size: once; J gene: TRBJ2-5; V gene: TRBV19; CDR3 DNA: TGTGCCAGTAGCAGGGACAGGGGGCTTAGGGAGACCCAGTACTTC; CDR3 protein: CASSRDRGLRETQYF
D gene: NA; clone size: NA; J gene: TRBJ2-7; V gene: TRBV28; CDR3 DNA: TGTGCCAGCAGTTTAAGGGGGACGTATGCCTACGAGCAGTACTTC; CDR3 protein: CASSLRGTYAYEQYF
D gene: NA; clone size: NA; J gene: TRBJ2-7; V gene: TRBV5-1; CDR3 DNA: TGCGCCAGCAGCCCAGGAGGGGCAGGAGAAATGTACGAGCAGTACTTC; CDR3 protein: CASSPGGAGEMYEQYF
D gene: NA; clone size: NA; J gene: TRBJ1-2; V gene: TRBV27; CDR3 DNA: TGTGCCAGCGCCGGTGGGGTCACCTATGGCTACACCTTC; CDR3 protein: CASAGGVTYGYTF
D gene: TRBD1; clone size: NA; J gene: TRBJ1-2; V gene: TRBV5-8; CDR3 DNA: TGTGCCAGCAGCCATCTCGGGGGACAGGGCTCATATGGCTACACCTTC; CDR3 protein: CASSHLGGQGSYGYTF
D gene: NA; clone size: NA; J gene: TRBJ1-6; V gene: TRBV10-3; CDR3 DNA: TGTGCCAGCAGCAGAGCGGACGTACGGAGCTCCTATAATTCACCCCTCCACTTT; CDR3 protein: CASSRADVRSSYNSPLHF
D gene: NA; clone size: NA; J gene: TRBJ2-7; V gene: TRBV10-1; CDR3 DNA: TGCGCCAGCAGCTTAAGCTCCTACGAGCAGTACTTC; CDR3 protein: CASSLSSYEQYF
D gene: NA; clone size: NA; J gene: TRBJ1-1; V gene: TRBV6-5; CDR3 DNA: TGTGCCAGCAGTTACCAGGGGATTTACACTGAAGCTTTCTTT; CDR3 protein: CASSYQGIYTEAFF
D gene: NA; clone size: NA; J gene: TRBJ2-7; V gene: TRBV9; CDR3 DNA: TGTGCCAGCAGCGTAGGGGAGTTTGCCTACGAGCAGTACTTC; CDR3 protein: CASSVGEFAYEQYF
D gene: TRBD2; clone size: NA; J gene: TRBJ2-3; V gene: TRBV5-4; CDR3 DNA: TGTGCCAGCAGCTCTAGCGGAGTCCTCACAGATACGCAGTATTTT; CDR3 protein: CASSSSGVLTDTQYF
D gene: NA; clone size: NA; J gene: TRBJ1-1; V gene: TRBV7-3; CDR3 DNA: TGTGCCAGCAGCGCCCAGCTGGGCATGAACACTGAAGCTTTCTTT; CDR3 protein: CASSAQLGMNTEAFF
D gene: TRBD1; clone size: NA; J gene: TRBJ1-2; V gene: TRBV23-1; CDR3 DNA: TGCGCCAGCAGTCAAGAGGGGGCGGACGGCTACACCTTC; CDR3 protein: CASSQEGADGYTF
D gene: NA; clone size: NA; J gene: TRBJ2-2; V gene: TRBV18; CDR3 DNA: TGTGCCAGCTCACCACCGAGGGGAGCGTCGAACACCGGGGAGCTGTTTTTT; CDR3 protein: CASSPPRGASNTGELFF
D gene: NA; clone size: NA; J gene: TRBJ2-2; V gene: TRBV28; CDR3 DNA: TGTGCCAGCAGTTTAGTGGGCCAGAACACCGGGGAGCTGTTTTTT; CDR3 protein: CASSLVGQNTGELFF
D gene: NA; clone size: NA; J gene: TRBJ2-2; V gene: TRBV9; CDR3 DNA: TGTGCCAGCAGCGTAGTGCCGAACACCGGGGAGCTGTTTTTT; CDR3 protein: CASSVVPNTGELFF
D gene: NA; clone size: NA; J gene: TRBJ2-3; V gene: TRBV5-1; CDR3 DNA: TGCGCCAGCAGCTTGGCCAGGGGACGAGGGTTAATCGATACGCAGTATTTT; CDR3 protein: CASSLARGRGLIDTQYF
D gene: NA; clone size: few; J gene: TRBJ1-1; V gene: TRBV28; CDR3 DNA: TGTGCCAGCAGCGGCAGGGGTAGGGGCACTGAAGCTTTCTTT; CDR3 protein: CASSGRGRGTEAFF
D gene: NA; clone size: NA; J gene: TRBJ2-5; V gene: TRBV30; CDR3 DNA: TGTGCCTGGAGTGTAACTCCCGCGTGGAGACAAGAGACCCAGTACTTC; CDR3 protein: CAWSVTPAWRQETQYF
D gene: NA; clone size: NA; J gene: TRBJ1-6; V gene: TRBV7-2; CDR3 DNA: TGTGCCAGCAGATCGGGACAACCCGGGAATTCACCCCTCCACTTT; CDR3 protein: CASRSGQPGNSPLHF
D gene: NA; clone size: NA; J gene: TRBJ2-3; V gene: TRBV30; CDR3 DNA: TGTGCCTGGAGTGTACTACCAACAGATACGCAGTATTTT; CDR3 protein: CAWSVLPTDTQYF
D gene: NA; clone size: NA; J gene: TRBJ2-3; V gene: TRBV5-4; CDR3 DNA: TGTGCCAGCAGCCTGACTTCAATGGGCACAGATACGCAGTATTTT; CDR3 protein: CASSLTSMGTDTQYF
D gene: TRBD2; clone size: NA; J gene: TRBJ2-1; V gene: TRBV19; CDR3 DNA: TGTGCCAGTAGTCCCGGGACTACCTTATCTTTCTACAATGAGCAGTTCTTC; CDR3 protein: CASSPGTTLSFYNEQFF
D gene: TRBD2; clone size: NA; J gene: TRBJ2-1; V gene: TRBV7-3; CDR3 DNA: TGTGCCAGCAGCCCACTACGGGGGGACAATGAGCAGTTCTTC; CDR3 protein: CASSPLRGDNEQFF
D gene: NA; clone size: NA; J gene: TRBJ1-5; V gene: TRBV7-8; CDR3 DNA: TGTGCCAGCAGCTTAACCCAGGGCAGACAGCCCCAGCATTTT; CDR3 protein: CASSLTQGRQPQHF
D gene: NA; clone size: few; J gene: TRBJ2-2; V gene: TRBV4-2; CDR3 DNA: TGTGCCAGCAGCCCGGAGTCGGGATTCCCTACCGGGGAGCTGTTTTTT; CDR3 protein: CASSPESGFPTGELFF
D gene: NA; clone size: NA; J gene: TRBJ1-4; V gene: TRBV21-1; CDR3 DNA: TGTGCCAGCAGCGAGAAAACCAGTGTTAATGAACTGTTTTTT; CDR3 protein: CASSEKTSVNELFF
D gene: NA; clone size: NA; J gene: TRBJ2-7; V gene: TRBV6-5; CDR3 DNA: TGTGCCAGCAGTCGTGGGGGACTGTCTAACTACGAGCAGTACTTC; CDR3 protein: CASSRGGLSNYEQYF
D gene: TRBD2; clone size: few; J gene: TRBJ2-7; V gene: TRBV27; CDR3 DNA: TGTGCCAGCAGTGCGAGACTAGCGGGACACTACGAGCAGTACTTC; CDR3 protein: CASSARLAGHYEQYF
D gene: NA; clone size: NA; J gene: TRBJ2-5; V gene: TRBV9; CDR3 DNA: TGTGCCAGCAGCGTAGGAGGGTCCCAAGAGACCCAGTACTTC; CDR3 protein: CASSVGGSQETQYF
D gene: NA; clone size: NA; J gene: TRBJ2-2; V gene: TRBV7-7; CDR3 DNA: TGTGCTAGCAGCTTAAGTGTGAACACCGGGGAGCTGTTTTTT; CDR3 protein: CASSLSVNTGELFF
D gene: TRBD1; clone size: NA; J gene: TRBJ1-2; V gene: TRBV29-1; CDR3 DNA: TGCAGCGTTGGGTCAGGGGGCGCGGGTGGCTACACCTTC; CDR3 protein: CSVGSGGAGGYTF
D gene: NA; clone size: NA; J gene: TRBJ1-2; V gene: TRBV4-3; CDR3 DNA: TGCGCCAGCAGCCAAGACTGGACACTGGGGGGCTACACCTTC; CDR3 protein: CASSQDWTLGGYTF
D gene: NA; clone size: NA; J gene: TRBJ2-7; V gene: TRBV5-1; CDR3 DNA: TGCGCCAGCAGTTCCTATACCGGGGTGCGCTACGAGCAGTACTTC; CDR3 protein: CASSSYTGVRYEQYF
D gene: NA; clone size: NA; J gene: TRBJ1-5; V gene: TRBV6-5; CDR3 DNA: TGTGCCAGCAGTTACTCTAGTACCTTCGGGCAGCCCCAGCATTTT; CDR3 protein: CASSYSSTFGQPQHF
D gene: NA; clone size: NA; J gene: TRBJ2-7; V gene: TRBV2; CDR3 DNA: TGTGCCAGCAGTGAGTCTGGCGTCTACGAGCAGTACTTC; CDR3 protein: CASSESGVYEQYF
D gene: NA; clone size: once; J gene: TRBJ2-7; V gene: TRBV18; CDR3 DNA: TGTGCCAGCTCAGCCCGGGTGAACCTCGAGCAGTACTTC; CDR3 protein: CASSARVNLEQYF
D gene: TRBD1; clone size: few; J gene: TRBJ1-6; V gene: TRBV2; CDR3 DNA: TGTGCCAGCAGCAGGGACAGGGGGAGTAATTCACCCCTCCACTTT; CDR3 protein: CASSRDRGSNSPLHF
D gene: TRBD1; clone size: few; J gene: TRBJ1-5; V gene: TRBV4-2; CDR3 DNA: TGTGCCAGCAGCCAAGGGGCGGACAGGAATCAGCCCCAGCATTTT; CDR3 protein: CASSQGADRNQPQHF
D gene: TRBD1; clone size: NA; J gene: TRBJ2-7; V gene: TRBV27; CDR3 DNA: TGTGCCAGCAGCAGGGACAGCTCCTACGAGCAGTACTTC; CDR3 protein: CASSRDSSYEQYF
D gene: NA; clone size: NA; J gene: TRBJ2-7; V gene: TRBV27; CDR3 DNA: TGTGCCAGCAGTTTTTTGGGGGACGAGCAGTACTTC; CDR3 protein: CASSFLGDEQYF
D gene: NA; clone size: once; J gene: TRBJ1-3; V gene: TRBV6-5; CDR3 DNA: TGTGCCAGCAGTTACTCGGTCCGGAGCTCTGGAAACACCATATATTTT; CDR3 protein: CASSYSVRSSGNTIYF
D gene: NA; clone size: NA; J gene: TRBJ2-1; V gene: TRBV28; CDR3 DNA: TGTGCCAGCACGGTGAGACGGCTTTACAATGAGCAGTTCTTC; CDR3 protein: CASTVRRLYNEQFF
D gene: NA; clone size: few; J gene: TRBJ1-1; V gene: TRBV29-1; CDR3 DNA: TGCAGCGTTGAGGGTCAGGTTGAAGCTTTCTTT; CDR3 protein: CSVEGQVEAFF
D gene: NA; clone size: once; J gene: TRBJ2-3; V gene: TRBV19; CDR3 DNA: TGTGCCAGTAGGGGGGCCCGGATCACAGATACGCAGTATTTT; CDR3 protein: CASRGARITDTQYF
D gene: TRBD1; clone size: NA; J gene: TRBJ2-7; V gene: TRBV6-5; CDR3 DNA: TGTGCCAGCAGAGGACAGGGTTCCTACGAGCAGTACTTC; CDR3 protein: CASRGQGSYEQYF
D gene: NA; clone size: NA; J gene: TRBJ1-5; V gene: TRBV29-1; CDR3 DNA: TGCAGCGTTGGTGGACGGGATCAGCCCCAGCATTTT; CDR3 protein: CSVGGRDQPQHF
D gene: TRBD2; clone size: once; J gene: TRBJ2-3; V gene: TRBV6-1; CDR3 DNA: TGTGCCAGCAGTGCAGCGGGAGAACCGAGCACAGATACGCAGTATTTT; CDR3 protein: CASSAAGEPSTDTQYF
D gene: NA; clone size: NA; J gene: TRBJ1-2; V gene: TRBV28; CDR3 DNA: TGTGCCAGCAGTTCCCCAATCTATGGCTACACCTTC; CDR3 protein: CASSSPIYGYTF
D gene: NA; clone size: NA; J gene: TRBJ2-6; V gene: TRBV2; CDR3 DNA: TGTGCCAGCGTACCGGGGGGCTTTCGGATCTCTGGGGCCAACGTCCTGACTTTC; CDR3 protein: CASVPGGFRISGANVLTF
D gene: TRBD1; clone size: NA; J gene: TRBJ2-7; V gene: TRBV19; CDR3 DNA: TGTGCCAGTAGCCATGACAGGGACAACGAGCAGTACTTC; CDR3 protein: CASSHDRDNEQYF
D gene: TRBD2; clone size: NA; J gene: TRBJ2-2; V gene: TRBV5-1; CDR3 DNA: TGCGCCAGCAGCTTGACTAGCGGGACCACCGGGGAGCTGTTTTTT; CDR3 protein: CASSLTSGTTGELFF